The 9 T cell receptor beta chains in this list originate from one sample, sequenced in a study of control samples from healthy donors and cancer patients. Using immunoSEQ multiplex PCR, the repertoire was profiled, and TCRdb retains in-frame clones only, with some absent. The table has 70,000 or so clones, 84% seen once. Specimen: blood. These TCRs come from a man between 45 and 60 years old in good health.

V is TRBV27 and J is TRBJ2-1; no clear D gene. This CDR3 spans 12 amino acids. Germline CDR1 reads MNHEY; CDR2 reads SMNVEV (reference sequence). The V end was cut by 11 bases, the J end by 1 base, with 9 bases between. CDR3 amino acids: CAVKKSYNEQFF. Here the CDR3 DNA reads TGTGCCGTAAAAAAGTCCTACAATGAGCAGTTCTTC.

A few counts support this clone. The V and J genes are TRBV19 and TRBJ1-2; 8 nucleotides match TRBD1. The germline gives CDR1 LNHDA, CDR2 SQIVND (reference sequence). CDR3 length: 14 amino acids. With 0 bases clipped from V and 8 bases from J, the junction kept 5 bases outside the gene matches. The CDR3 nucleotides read TGTGCCAGTAGTATAGAGCAGGGGGCGCACGGCTACACCTTC. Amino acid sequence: CASSIEQGAHGYTF.

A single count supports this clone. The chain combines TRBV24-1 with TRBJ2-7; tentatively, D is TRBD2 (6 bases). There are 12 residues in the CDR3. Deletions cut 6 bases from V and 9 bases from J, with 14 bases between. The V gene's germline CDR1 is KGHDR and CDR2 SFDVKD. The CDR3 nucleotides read TGTGCCACCAGTCGGGACTCCGCGCGGCAGTACTTC. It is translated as CATSRDSARQYF.

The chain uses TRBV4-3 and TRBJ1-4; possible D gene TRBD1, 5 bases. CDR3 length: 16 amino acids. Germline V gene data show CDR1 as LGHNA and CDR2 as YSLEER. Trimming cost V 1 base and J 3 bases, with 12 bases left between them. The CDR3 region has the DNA TGCGCCAGCAGCCAAGGGATGGGGCTCCCTAATGAAAAACTGTTTTTT. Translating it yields CASSQGMGLPNEKLFF.

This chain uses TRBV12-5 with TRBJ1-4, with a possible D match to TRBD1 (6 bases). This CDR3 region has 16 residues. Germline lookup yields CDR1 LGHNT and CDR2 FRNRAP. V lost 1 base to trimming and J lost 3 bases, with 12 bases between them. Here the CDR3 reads CASGLAQGRANEKLFF. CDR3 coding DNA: TGTGCTAGTGGTTTGGCGCAGGGGAGGGCTAATGAAAAACTGTTTTTT.

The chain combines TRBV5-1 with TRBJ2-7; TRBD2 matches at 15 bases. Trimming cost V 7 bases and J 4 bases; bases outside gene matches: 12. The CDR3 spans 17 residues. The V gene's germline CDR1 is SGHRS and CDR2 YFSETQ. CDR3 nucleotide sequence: TGCGCCAGCGAAATTGGACTAGCGGGAGGGCCGGGGTACGAGCAGTACTTC. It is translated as CASEIGLAGGPGYEQYF.

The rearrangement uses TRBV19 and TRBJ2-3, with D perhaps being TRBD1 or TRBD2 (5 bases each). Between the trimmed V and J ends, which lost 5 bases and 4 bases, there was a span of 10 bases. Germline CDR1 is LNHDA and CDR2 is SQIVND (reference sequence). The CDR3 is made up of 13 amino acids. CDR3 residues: CASSQMGPDTQYF. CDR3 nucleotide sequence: TGTGCCAGTAGTCAGATGGGACCAGATACGCAGTATTTT.

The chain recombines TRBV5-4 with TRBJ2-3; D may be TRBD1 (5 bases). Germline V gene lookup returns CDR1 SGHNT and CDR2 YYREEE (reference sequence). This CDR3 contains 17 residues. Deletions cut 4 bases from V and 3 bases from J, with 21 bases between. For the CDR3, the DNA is TGTGCCAGCAGCCCACGGACATTTAAAGGGCCTACAGATACGCAGTATTTT. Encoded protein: CASSPRTFKGPTDTQYF. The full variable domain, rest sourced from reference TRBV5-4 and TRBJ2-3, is ETGVTQSPTHLIKTRGQQVTLRCSSQSGHNTVSWYQQALGQGPQFIFQYYREEENGRGNFPPRFSGLQFPNYSSELNVNALELDDSALYLCASSPRTFKGPTDTQYFGPGTRLTVL.

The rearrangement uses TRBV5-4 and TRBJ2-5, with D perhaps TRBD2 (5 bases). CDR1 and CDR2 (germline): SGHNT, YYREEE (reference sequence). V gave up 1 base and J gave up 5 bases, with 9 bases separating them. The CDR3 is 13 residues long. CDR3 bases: TGTGCCAGCAGCTTGCGGGATGGGGAGACCCAGTACTTC. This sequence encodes CASSLRDGETQYF.